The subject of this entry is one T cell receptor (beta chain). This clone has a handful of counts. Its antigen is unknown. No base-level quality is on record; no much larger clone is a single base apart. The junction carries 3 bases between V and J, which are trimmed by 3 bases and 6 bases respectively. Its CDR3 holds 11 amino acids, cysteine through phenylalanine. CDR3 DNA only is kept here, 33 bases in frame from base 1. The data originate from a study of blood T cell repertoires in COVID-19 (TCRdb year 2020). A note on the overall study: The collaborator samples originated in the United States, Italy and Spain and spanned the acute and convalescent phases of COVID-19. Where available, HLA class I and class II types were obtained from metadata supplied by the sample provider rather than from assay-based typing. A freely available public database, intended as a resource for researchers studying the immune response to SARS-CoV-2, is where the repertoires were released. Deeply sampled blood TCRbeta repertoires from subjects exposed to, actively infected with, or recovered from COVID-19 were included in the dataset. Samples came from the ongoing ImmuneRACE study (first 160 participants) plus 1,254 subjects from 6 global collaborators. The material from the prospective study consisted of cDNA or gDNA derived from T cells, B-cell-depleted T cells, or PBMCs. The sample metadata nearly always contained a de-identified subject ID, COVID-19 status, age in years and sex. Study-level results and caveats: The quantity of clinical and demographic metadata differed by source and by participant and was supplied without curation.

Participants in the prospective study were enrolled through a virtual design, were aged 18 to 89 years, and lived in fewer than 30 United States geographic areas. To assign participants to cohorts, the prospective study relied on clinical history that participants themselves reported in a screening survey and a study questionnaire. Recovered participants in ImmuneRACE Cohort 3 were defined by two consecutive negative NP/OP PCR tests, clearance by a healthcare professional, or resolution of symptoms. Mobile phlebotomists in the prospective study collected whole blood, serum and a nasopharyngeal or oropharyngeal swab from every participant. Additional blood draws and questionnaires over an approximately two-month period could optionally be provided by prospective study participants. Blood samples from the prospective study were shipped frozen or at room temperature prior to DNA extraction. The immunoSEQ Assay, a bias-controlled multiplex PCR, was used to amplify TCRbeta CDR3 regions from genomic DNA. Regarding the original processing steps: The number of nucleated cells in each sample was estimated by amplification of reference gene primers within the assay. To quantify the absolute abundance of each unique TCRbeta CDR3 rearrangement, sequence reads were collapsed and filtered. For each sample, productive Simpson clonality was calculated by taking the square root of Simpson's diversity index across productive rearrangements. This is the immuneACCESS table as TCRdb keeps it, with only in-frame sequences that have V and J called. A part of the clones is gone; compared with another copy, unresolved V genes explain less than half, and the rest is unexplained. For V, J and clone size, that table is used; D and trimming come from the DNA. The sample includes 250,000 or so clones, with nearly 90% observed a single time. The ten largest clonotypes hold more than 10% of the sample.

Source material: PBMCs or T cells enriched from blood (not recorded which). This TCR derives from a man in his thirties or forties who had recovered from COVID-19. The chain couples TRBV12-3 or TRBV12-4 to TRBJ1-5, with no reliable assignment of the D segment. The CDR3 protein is CASSFGQPQHF. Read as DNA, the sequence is TGTGCCAGCAGTTTCGGTCAGCCCCAGCATTTT.